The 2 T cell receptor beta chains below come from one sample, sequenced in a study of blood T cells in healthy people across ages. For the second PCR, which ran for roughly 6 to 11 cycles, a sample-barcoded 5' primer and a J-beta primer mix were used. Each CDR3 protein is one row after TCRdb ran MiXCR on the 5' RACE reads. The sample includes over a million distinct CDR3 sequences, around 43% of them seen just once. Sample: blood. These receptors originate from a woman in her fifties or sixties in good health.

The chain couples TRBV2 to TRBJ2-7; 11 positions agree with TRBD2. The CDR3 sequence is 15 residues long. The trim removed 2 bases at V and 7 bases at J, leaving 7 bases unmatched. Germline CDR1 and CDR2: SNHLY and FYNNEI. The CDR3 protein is CASSELAGGYNEQYF. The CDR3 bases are TGTGCCAGCAGTGAACTAGCGGGAGGTTACAATGAGCAGTACTTC.

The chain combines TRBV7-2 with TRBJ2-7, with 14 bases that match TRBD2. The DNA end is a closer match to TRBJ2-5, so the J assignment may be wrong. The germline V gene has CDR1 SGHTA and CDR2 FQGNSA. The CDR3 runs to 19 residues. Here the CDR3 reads CASSSTLTSGRAGLWTQYF. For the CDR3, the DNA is TGTGCCAGCAGCTCCACCCTGACTAGCGGGAGGGCGGGATTATGGACCCAGTACTTC.